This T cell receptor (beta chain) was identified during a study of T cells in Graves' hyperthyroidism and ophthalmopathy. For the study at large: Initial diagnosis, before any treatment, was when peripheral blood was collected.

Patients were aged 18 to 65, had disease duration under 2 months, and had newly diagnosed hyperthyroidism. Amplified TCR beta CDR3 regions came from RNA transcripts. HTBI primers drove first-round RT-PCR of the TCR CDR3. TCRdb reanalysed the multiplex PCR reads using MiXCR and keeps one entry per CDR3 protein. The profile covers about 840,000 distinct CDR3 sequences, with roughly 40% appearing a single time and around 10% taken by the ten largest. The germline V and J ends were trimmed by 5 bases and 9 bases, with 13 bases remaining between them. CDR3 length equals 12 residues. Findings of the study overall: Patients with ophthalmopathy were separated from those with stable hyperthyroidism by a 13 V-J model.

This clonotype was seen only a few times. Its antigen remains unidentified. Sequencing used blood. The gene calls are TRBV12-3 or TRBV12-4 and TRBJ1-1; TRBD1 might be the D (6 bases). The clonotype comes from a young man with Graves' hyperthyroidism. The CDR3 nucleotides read TGTGCCAGCAGTCACGACAGGATTAAAGCTTTCTTT. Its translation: CASSHDRIKAFF.